The clone carrying this T cell receptor (beta chain) appeared once. As handled by the study authors: Using reference gene primer amplification, nucleated cell counts were estimated. TCRdb's copy holds only in-frame clones and misses some; the assay was immunoSEQ multiplex PCR. V and J calls and clone size are copied from that table; D and trimming were computed from the DNA. The sample lists tens of thousands of clones, around 86% seen once, with 14% in the top ten. This specimen comes from a study of blood T cell repertoires in COVID-19. Overall study: The United States, Italy and Spain provided the acute and convalescent COVID-19 samples.

V shed 4 bases and J 7 bases; nucleotides not matched to a gene: 6. Germline V gene sequence: CDR1 SNHLY, CDR2 FYNNEI. The CDR3 sequence is 15 residues long. The sequenced sample consisted of peripheral blood. The receptor was isolated from a human donor in a cohort sampled during active COVID-19. This chain connects TRBV2 to TRBJ1-4; 10 bases are shared with TRBD1. The CDR3 region is CASSGQGARGEKLFF. CDR3 nucleotides: TGTGCCAGCAGTGGACAGGGGGCGCGGGGTGAAAAACTGTTTTTT. The full variable domain, in which reference TRBV2 and TRBJ1-4 provide the parts outside the CDR3, is EPEVTQTPSHQVTQMGQEVILRCVPISNHLYFYWYRQILGQKVEFLVSFYNNEISEKSEIFDDQFSVERPDGSNFTLKIRSTKLEDSAMYFCASSGQGARGEKLFFGSGTQLSVL.